Presented here are 9 T cell receptor beta chains from one specimen sequenced in a study of shared clonotypes between healthy human individuals. Sequenced by immunoSEQ multiplex PCR; TCRdb stores in-frame clones only, minus some. The table includes around 2,000,000 clones, about 95% detected once. Naivety among CD8 cells was defined by CD45RO negativity and positive CCR7 selection, thereby excluding terminally differentiated effector memory CD45RA+ cells. Material: naive CD8+ T cells sorted from blood. These receptors all stem from a man younger than 35 in good health.

In this sample, this clone turned up a few times. This chain uses TRBV6-1 with TRBJ1-6, with D perhaps TRBD1 (6 bases). The CDR3 is 14 residues long. Per germline, CDR1 MNHNS and CDR2 SASEGT. Deletions cut 3 bases from V and 10 bases from J, with 13 bases between. CDR3 coding DNA: TGTGCCAGCAGTGAGTGGGGGGGCAGATCACCCCTCCACTTT. Translating gives CASSEWGGRSPLHF.

This clone showed up just once. The sample has other DNA sequences that encode this CDR3 too. This chain uses TRBV6-5 with TRBJ2-5; 8 positions match TRBD1. This CDR3 contains 15 residues. Trimming cost V 6 bases and J 4 bases; bases outside gene matches: 10. Germline V lookup: CDR1 MNHEY, CDR2 SVGAGI. The CDR3 DNA reads TGTGCCAGCAGCCCAGGTCAGGGGGCGGGAGAGACCCAGTACTTC. Its translation is CASSPGQGAGETQYF.

The J gene is TRBJ2-7, the V gene TRBV13, with a weak D call TRBD1 (6 bases). Trimming removed 1 base at V and 3 bases at J, with 13 bases between. This CDR3 is built from 15 residues. The germline V gene has CDR1 PRHDT and CDR2 FYEKMQ (reference sequence). The CDR3 loop is CASSLETGRVYEQYF. CDR3 nucleotides: TGTGCCAGCAGCTTAGAGACAGGACGAGTCTACGAGCAGTACTTC.

This clone appeared once. In DNA form, the CDR3 reads TGTGCCAGCAGCCGGCGGGATGGCAATCAGCCCCAGCATTTT. As protein: CASSRRDGNQPQHF. The V gene is TRBV7-3, the J gene TRBJ1-5; D not resolved. This CDR3 is 14 amino acids long. V was trimmed by 5 bases and J by 2 bases, leaving 10 bases between them. Germline loops: CDR1 SGHTA, CDR2 FQGTGA.

In the case of this clone: At the DNA level, this CDR3 is encoded by other sequences in the same sample as well. V and J are TRBV27 and TRBJ2-4; tentatively, D is TRBD2 (7 bases). V gave up 3 bases and J gave up 1 base, with 10 bases separating them. The CDR3 has 15 amino acids. Germline V gene sequence: CDR1 MNHEY, CDR2 SMNVEV (reference sequence). CDR3 loop: CASSLGGLAKNIQYF. For the CDR3, the DNA is TGTGCCAGCAGTTTGGGGGGGCTGGCCAAAAACATTCAGTACTTC.

The V call is TRBV11-2, the J call TRBJ2-1; D is ambiguous. Germline values: CDR1 SGHAT, CDR2 FQNNGV. Trimming pared 1 base from V and 7 bases from J, leaving 11 bases between. The CDR3 spans 14 residues. The CDR3 sequence: CASSLVMSVNEQFF. CDR3 nucleotide sequence: TGTGCCAGCAGCTTAGTAATGAGTGTAAATGAGCAGTTCTTC.

A note on this clone: The identical CDR3 is also encoded by other nucleotide sequences in the sample. V usage is TRBV27 and J usage is TRBJ1-1; D unclear. The V and J ends lost 0 bases and 2 bases respectively, with 7 bases between them. CDR1 MNHEY and CDR2 SMNVEV come from the germline V gene (reference sequence). The CDR3 has 14 amino acids. The CDR3 DNA sequence: TGTGCCAGCAGTTTATCGGCGGGAAACACTGAAGCTTTCTTT. Amino acid sequence: CASSLSAGNTEAFF.

V usage is TRBV5-1 and J usage is TRBJ1-1, with D possibly being TRBD1 (5 bases). The CDR3 runs to 17 residues. Germline values: CDR1 SGHRS, CDR2 YFSETQ. Trimming took 0 bases from V and 0 from J, leaving 15 bases between them. CDR3 protein: CASSLGLGGYVNTEAFF. CDR3 sequence (DNA): TGCGCCAGCAGCTTGGGGCTCGGGGGGTATGTGAACACTGAAGCTTTCTTT.

The chain combines TRBV7-9 with TRBJ1-2, with 9 bases matching TRBD1. The CDR3 extends over 14 amino acids. Germline CDR1 and CDR2: SEHNR and FQNEAQ (reference sequence). Trimming cost V 7 bases and J 2 bases; bases outside gene matches: 5. The CDR3 here is CASTGTGRNYGYTF. In DNA form, the CDR3 reads TGTGCCAGCACCGGGACAGGGCGGAACTATGGCTACACCTTC.